A single sample is the source of the 18 T cell receptor beta chains below, sequenced in a study of T cell responses to AZD1222 COVID-19 vaccine (dated by TCRdb to 2020 to 2022). Libraries were built with the immunoSEQ multiplex PCR assay. TCRdb carries this immuneACCESS record with in-frame sequences only. Its versions omit some clonotypes, under half of them owing to an unresolved V gene in the studies checked, with the rest unexplained. This sample gives roughly 77,000 clones in total; under 95% of them show up just once. The ten largest clonotypes hold roughly 4.5% of the sample. The sample's time point label is to be understood as: about 28 days (+/-7) after the second vaccine dose. Sequences were derived from peripheral blood, sampled 28 days after the second AZD1222 dose. Every receptor here comes from an adult who received the AZD1222 COVID-19 vaccine.

The CDR3 region has the DNA TGCGCCAGCAGCCCCCGGGACAGGGGTTACGAGCAGTACTTC. Residues: CASSPRDRGYEQYF. The V gene is TRBV5-1, the J gene TRBJ2-7, with TRBD1 identical over 10 bases. There are 14 residues in the CDR3. CDR1 and CDR2 from the germline V gene are SGHRS and YFSETQ. With V trimmed by 4 bases and J by 4 bases, 5 bases remained unmatched.

The genes are TRBV10-3 and TRBJ1-1, with D perhaps TRBD1 (6 bases). Trimming removed 11 bases at V and 1 base at J, with 8 bases between. CDR1 and CDR2 from the germline V gene are ENHRY and SYGVKD. The length of the CDR3 is 11 residues. The DNA of the CDR3 is TGTGCCGCCAGGGGGAACACTGAAGCTTTCTTT. Translating it yields CAARGNTEAFF.

This chain links TRBV20-1 with TRBJ2-1; either TRBD1 or TRBD2 may supply D (5 bases each). The CDR3 runs 15 residues. Germline V gene data show CDR1 as DFQATT and CDR2 as SNEGSKA (reference sequence). V lost 3 bases to trimming and J lost 5 bases, with 17 bases between them. CDR3 residues: CSASDLGTTNNEQFF. CDR3 bases: TGCAGTGCTAGTGACCTCGGGACGACCAACAATGAGCAGTTCTTC.

CDR3 sequence (DNA): TGTGCCAGCAGTGTCCAGTTGGACACTGAAGCTTTCTTT. This encodes CASSVQLDTEAFF. The chain is built from TRBV6-4 and TRBJ1-1; D not resolved. The CDR3 covers 13 residues. With 4 bases removed from V and 3 bases from J, the gap between germline ends came to 9 bases. Germline V gives CDR1 MRHNA, CDR2 SNTAGT.

The gene calls are TRBV7-2 and TRBJ1-5; D is undetermined. The CDR3 totals 16 residues. The ends were cut back, 1 base at V and 5 bases at J, with 15 bases in the middle. Germline assignment: CDR1 SGHTA and CDR2 FQGNSA. The DNA of the CDR3 is TGTGCCAGCAGCTTAGAAAGGGCGACGAAGGATCAGCCCCAGCATTTT. It codes for CASSLERATKDQPQHF.

The rearrangement links TRBV23-1 to TRBJ1-5; a possible D gene is TRBD1 (6 bases). TRBV23-1 is an ORF, and what it does is uncertain. Trimming removed 1 base at V and 7 bases at J, with 20 bases between. The CDR3 sequence is 17 residues long. The CDR3 DNA sequence: TGCGCCAGCAGTCAATTAAACGGACAGACCCTAGACCAGCCCCAGCATTTT. It codes for CASSQLNGQTLDQPQHF.

The chain employs TRBV9 and TRBJ2-5; D not resolved. The CDR3 extends over 13 amino acids. Germline lookup yields CDR1 SGDLS and CDR2 YYNGEE. Between the trimmed V and J ends, which lost 0 bases and 1 base, there was a span of 4 bases. The CDR3 region is CASSVVGQETQYF. Written as DNA, the CDR3 is TGTGCCAGCAGCGTAGTGGGCCAAGAGACCCAGTACTTC. Looking up the rest from reference TRBV9 and TRBJ2-5 gives the full variable domain: DSGVTQTPKHLITATGQRVTLRCSPRSGDLSVYWYQQSLDQGLQFLIQYYNGEERAKGNILERFSAQQFPDLHSELNLSSLELGDSALYFCASSVVGQETQYFGPGTRLLVL.

The chain is built from TRBV6-5 and TRBJ1-1; D unclear. Germline assignment: CDR1 MNHEY and CDR2 SVGAGI. The CDR3 spans 12 residues. V was cut by 7 bases and J by 3 bases, with 9 bases left in between. The CDR3 nucleotides read TGTGCCAGCAATGGGGAGGACACTGAAGCTTTCTTT. Translation: CASNGEDTEAFF.

V gene TRBV27 combines with J gene TRBJ2-3; 13 nucleotides align to TRBD2. This CDR3 spans 16 amino acids. Germline assignment: CDR1 MNHEY and CDR2 SMNVEV (reference sequence). The J segment lost 4 bases and the V segment lost 5 bases, leaving 6 bases of the junction unmatched. The CDR3 DNA sequence: TGTGCCAGCAGTCCCGGACTAGCGGGAGCCCCAGATACGCAGTATTTT. It is translated as CASSPGLAGAPDTQYF.

This clone was observed a single time. The chain carries TRBV20-1 and TRBJ1-1; D ambiguous. This CDR3 has 11 residues. Germline V gene lookup returns CDR1 DFQATT and CDR2 SNEGSKA (reference sequence). Trimming took 3 bases from V and 7 from J, leaving 9 bases between them. The CDR3 region has the DNA TGCAGTGCTAGTGGACGGTATGAAGCTTTCTTT. It specifies CSASGRYEAFF.

The V and J genes are TRBV19 and TRBJ1-2, with 10 bases lining up with TRBD1. This CDR3 spans 16 amino acids. Germline V CDR1 and CDR2: LNHDA, SQIVND (reference sequence). Unmatched junction bases numbered 5, after V lost 3 bases and J lost 1 base. The CDR3 sequence is CASSIGTGDDNYGYTF. CDR3 nucleotides: TGTGCCAGTAGTATCGGGACAGGGGACGATAACTATGGCTACACCTTC.

V usage is TRBV30 and J usage is TRBJ1-1; maybe TRBD1 (6 bases). Trimming left V 5 bases short and J 0 bases short, with 16 bases between. Germline V gene lookup returns CDR1 GTSNPN and CDR2 SVGIG (reference sequence). This CDR3 is built from 15 residues. The CDR3 DNA follows: TGTGCCTGGGGAAGAAACGGGGGGCTGAACACTGAAGCTTTCTTT. This gives the protein CAWGRNGGLNTEAFF.

This clone was observed a single time. The genes are TRBV6-1 and TRBJ1-1; D is undetermined. V was clipped by 2 bases and J by 2 bases, with 9 bases between them. From germline, CDR1 is MNHNS and CDR2 SASEGT. This CDR3 is 14 amino acids long. The chain's CDR3 is CASSEIVLNTEAFF. Written as DNA, the CDR3 is TGTGCCAGCAGTGAAATAGTCCTTAACACTGAAGCTTTCTTT.

There are a few counts of this clone. The chain is built from TRBV7-2 and TRBJ2-1; 15 bases match TRBD2. Trimming took 1 base from V and 3 from J; bases not matched to a gene: 4. The germline gives CDR1 SGHTA, CDR2 FQGNSA. The CDR3 length is 18 residues. The CDR3 DNA is TGTGCCAGCAGCTTAGAGGGGACTAGCGGGAGGTACTACAATGAGCAGTTCTTC. This codes for CASSLEGTSGRYYNEQFF.

V gene TRBV11-2 combines with J gene TRBJ2-1, with 9 bases fitting TRBD2. CDR1 is SGHAT, CDR2 FQNNGV, per germline. V trimming: 3 bases; J trimming: 5 bases; junction bases outside the gene matches: 8. The CDR3 extends over 16 amino acids. The CDR3 sequence: CASSFRGSGSHNEQFF. The CDR3 DNA follows: TGTGCCAGCAGCTTCCGGGGTAGCGGGAGCCACAATGAGCAGTTCTTC.

The genes are TRBV25-1 and TRBJ2-1, with no clear D. V was clipped by 5 bases and J by 2 bases, with 16 bases between them. CDR3 length: 16 residues. Germline CDR1 and CDR2: MGHDK and SYGVNS. The CDR3 spells CASSPPPFLPYNEQFF. CDR3 sequence (DNA): TGTGCCAGCAGTCCCCCACCATTTCTTCCCTACAATGAGCAGTTCTTC. Full variable domain (missing parts from reference TRBV25-1 and TRBJ2-1): EADIYQTPRYLVIGTGKKITLECSQTMGHDKMYWYQQDPGMELHLIHYSYGVNSTEKGDLSSESTVSRIRTEHFPLTLESARPSHTSQYLCASSPPPFLPYNEQFFGPGTRLTVL.

The chain joins TRBV3-1 (or the pseudogene TRBV3-2) to TRBJ2-3; D gene ambiguous. This CDR3 has 15 amino acids. V lost 5 bases, J lost 1 base, and 13 bases lay in between. Germline CDR1 is LGHDT and CDR2 is YNNKEL (reference sequence). The CDR3: CASSITYSGTDTQYF. CDR3 in DNA: TGTGCCAGCAGCATCACCTATTCGGGCACAGATACGCAGTATTTT.

The chain has TRBV7-3 and TRBJ2-1; D is undetermined. Germline values: CDR1 SGHTA, CDR2 FQGTGA. V was pared by 5 bases and J by 9 bases, with 11 bases between. This CDR3 has 12 residues. CDR3 DNA: TGTGCCAGCAGCAATCTAGTGGGTGAGCAGTTCTTC. Encoded protein: CASSNLVGEQFF.